The next 2 T cell receptor beta chains were all read from a single sample in a study of blood T cell repertoires in COVID-19. Clones were read by immunoSEQ multiplex PCR, and TCRdb kept only the in-frame ones, dropping some. Of 200,000 or so clones in the sample, about four fifths were seen once. The sequenced sample was PBMCs or T cells enriched from blood (not recorded which). Receptors were obtained from a woman between 40 and 55 years old with acute COVID-19.

V usage is TRBV30 and J usage is TRBJ2-3, with 9 bases lining up with TRBD2. CDR3 length: 15 residues. The germline V gene encodes CDR1 GTSNPN and CDR2 SVGIG (reference sequence). The J segment lost 2 bases and the V segment lost 3 bases, leaving 6 bases of the junction unmatched. CDR3 nucleotides: TGTGCCTGGAGCATGACTAGCGGTTACACAGATACGCAGTATTTT. The encoded protein is CAWSMTSGYTDTQYF. Supplemented by reference TRBV30 and TRBJ2-3, the full variable domain reads SQTIHQWPATLVQPVGSPLSLECTVEGTSNPNLYWYRQAAGRGLQLLFYSVGIGQISSEVPQNLSASRPQDRQFILSSKKLLLSDSGFYLCAWSMTSGYTDTQYFGPGTRLTVL.

This clone was recorded a few times. The rearrangement joins TRBV5-4 to TRBJ2-2, with TRBD2 matching over 8 bases. CDR3 length: 16 residues. V trimming: 4 bases; J trimming: 7 bases; junction bases outside the gene matches: 12. CDR1 and CDR2 (germline): SGHNT, YYREEE (reference sequence). CDR3 protein: CASSPAPGGHNGELFF. The CDR3 DNA is TGTGCCAGCAGCCCGGCCCCGGGGGGGCATAACGGGGAGCTGTTTTTT.